This is a list of T cell receptor beta chains from one sample in a study of cytomegalovirus exposure and HLA in healthy donors. Measured with immunoSEQ multiplex PCR; TCRdb has only the in-frame clones, and not every one. The data contain 150,000 to 200,000 clones, roughly 80% of them singletons. Sequenced material: PBMCs. Every receptor here comes from a woman aged 25-40 years in good health and CMV-seropositive. CDR3s include the opening cysteine and the closing phenylalanine or tryptophan. Each record gives: CDR3 DNA, CDR3 protein, clone size, J gene, V gene, D gene, CDR3 length. The D gene is left open where the match is weak. Clone size, where shown, is once, few, many, or a class for clones that have expanded.

CDR3nt: TGTGCCAGCAGCTTACCCCTAGCGGGAGGGCCATTTGAGCAGTTCTTC
CDR3aa: CASSLPLAGGPFEQFF
abundance: .
j_gene: TRBJ2-1
v_gene: TRBV7-9
d_gene: TRBD2
len: 16

CDR3nt: TGTGCCAGCAGTTACACCCGGACAGGGAGGGGCTACACCTTC
CDR3aa: CASSYTRTGRGYTF
abundance: .
j_gene: TRBJ1-2
v_gene: TRBV6-5
d_gene: TRBD1
len: 14

CDR3nt: TGTGCCAGCAGTGGAGGACTAGCGGGACCTTCCTACAATGAGCAGTTCTTC
CDR3aa: CASSGGLAGPSYNEQFF
abundance: .
j_gene: TRBJ2-1
v_gene: TRBV25-1
d_gene: TRBD2
len: 17

CDR3nt: TGCGCCAGCAGCCAGAATCTCCGACCTAGCGGGAGGGCCCCCCCGTACGAGCAGTACTTC
CDR3aa: CASSQNLRPSGRAPPYEQYF
abundance: .
j_gene: TRBJ2-7
v_gene: TRBV4-1
d_gene: TRBD2
len: 20

CDR3nt: TGTGCCAGCAGCTTGGGGAGCGGGGGCTACAATGAGCAGTTCTTC
CDR3aa: CASSLGSGGYNEQFF
abundance: .
j_gene: TRBJ2-1
v_gene: TRBV5-4
d_gene: TRBD2
len: 15

CDR3nt: TGTGCCAGCTCACCACAGGGGAGGCGTGAAAAACTGTTTTTT
CDR3aa: CASSPQGRREKLFF
abundance: .
j_gene: TRBJ1-4
v_gene: TRBV18
d_gene: .
len: 14

CDR3nt: TGCGCCAGCAGCCCCAGTAGCAATGAAAATACGCAGTATTTT
CDR3aa: CASSPSSNENTQYF
abundance: .
j_gene: TRBJ2-3
v_gene: TRBV5-1
d_gene: .
len: 14

CDR3nt: TGTGCCAGCAGGCGGGGTCTTTACTACGAGCAGTACTTC
CDR3aa: CASRRGLYYEQYF
abundance: .
j_gene: TRBJ2-7
v_gene: TRBV27
d_gene: .
len: 13

CDR3nt: TGTGCCAGCAGTTTTGGGGGCAGCAATCAGCCCCAGCATTTT
CDR3aa: CASSFGGSNQPQHF
abundance: .
j_gene: TRBJ1-5
v_gene: TRBV28
d_gene: .
len: 14

CDR3nt: TGTGCCAGCAGTGATTCCTTGACTGAAGCTTTCTTT
CDR3aa: CASSDSLTEAFF
abundance: .
j_gene: TRBJ1-1
v_gene: TRBV2
d_gene: .
len: 12

CDR3nt: TGCAGCGTTGGTCCCCATACAGGGGGCGAGCAGTACTTC
CDR3aa: CSVGPHTGGEQYF
abundance: .
j_gene: TRBJ2-7
v_gene: TRBV29-1
d_gene: TRBD1
len: 13

CDR3nt: TGTGCCAGCAGGGGCGGGTTTCGTAGCAATCAGCCCCAGCATTTT
CDR3aa: CASRGGFRSNQPQHF
abundance: .
j_gene: TRBJ1-5
v_gene: TRBV2
d_gene: .
len: 15

CDR3nt: TGTGCCAGCAGCGCTGGACAGGGGAATCAGCCCCAGCATTTT
CDR3aa: CASSAGQGNQPQHF
abundance: .
j_gene: TRBJ1-5
v_gene: TRBV7-2
d_gene: TRBD1
len: 14

CDR3nt: TGTGCCAGCAGCTTAGGGTCGTTTACAGGGGGGGAGACCCAGTACTTC
CDR3aa: CASSLGSFTGGETQYF
abundance: .
j_gene: TRBJ2-5
v_gene: TRBV7-6
d_gene: TRBD1
len: 16

CDR3nt: TGTGCCAGCAGCTTAAGTGGGGGACAGGGGTATGGCTACACCTTC
CDR3aa: CASSLSGGQGYGYTF
abundance: many
j_gene: TRBJ1-2
v_gene: TRBV7-2
d_gene: TRBD1
len: 15

CDR3nt: TGTGCCAGCAGCATGACAGGGTATGGAGATACGCAGTATTTT
CDR3aa: CASSMTGYGDTQYF
abundance: .
j_gene: TRBJ2-3
v_gene: TRBV6-6
d_gene: TRBD1
len: 14

CDR3nt: TGCGCCAGCAGCTTTTTTACGGGACAGAACACTGAAGCTTTCTTT
CDR3aa: CASSFFTGQNTEAFF
abundance: .
j_gene: TRBJ1-1
v_gene: TRBV5-1
d_gene: .
len: 15

CDR3nt: TGTGCCAGCAGTTTCCCGGGGAGTCGGACTGAAGCTTTCTTT
CDR3aa: CASSFPGSRTEAFF
abundance: once
j_gene: TRBJ1-1
v_gene: TRBV28
d_gene: .
len: 14

CDR3nt: TGTGCCAGCAGCCACCGCTGGGCAGGGATCTACAATGAGCAGTTCTTC
CDR3aa: CASSHRWAGIYNEQFF
abundance: .
j_gene: TRBJ2-1
v_gene: TRBV7-9
d_gene: .
len: 16

CDR3nt: TGTGCCACCAGCAGAGCCACAGGGGGACGAAGGGCTAATGAAAAACTGTTTTTT
CDR3aa: CATSRATGGRRANEKLFF
abundance: .
j_gene: TRBJ1-4
v_gene: TRBV15
d_gene: TRBD1
len: 18

CDR3nt: TGCGCCAGCGCTCAAACGGACTACTATGGCTACACCTTC
CDR3aa: CASAQTDYYGYTF
abundance: .
j_gene: TRBJ1-2
v_gene: TRBV5-1
d_gene: .
len: 13

CDR3nt: TGTGCCAGCAGCGTAGAGGTACGAGGTCCGGGAGGCTACACCTTC
CDR3aa: CASSVEVRGPGGYTF
abundance: .
j_gene: TRBJ1-2
v_gene: TRBV9
d_gene: .
len: 15

CDR3nt: TGCGCCAGCAGCCAAGTGGGAGCAGCGGGGGGGGGTACAGATACGCAGTATTTT
CDR3aa: CASSQVGAAGGGTDTQYF
abundance: .
j_gene: TRBJ2-3
v_gene: TRBV4-1
d_gene: TRBD2
len: 18

CDR3nt: TGTGCCAGCAGCTTTAGGGGAGGAATAGCCTACGAGCAGTACTTC
CDR3aa: CASSFRGGIAYEQYF
abundance: .
j_gene: TRBJ2-7
v_gene: TRBV7-2
d_gene: .
len: 15

CDR3nt: TGTGCCAGTAGTATTAACCGGGACTACGAGCAGTACTTC
CDR3aa: CASSINRDYEQYF
abundance: .
j_gene: TRBJ2-7
v_gene: TRBV19
d_gene: .
len: 13

CDR3nt: TGCGCCAGCAGTGTTCCAGGCGGGGTCGCAACTAATGAAAAACTGTTTTTT
CDR3aa: CASSVPGGVATNEKLFF
abundance: .
j_gene: TRBJ1-4
v_gene: TRBV10-2
d_gene: .
len: 17

CDR3nt: TGTGCCAGCAGTTTAAGGGGGCGTCCCGCGGCGGGTGAAGCTTTCTTT
CDR3aa: CASSLRGRPAAGEAFF
abundance: .
j_gene: TRBJ1-1
v_gene: TRBV28
d_gene: TRBD1
len: 16

CDR3nt: TGTGCCAGCAGGTTAGCGGGTACTAACGAGCAGTACTTC
CDR3aa: CASRLAGTNEQYF
abundance: .
j_gene: TRBJ2-7
v_gene: TRBV6-4
d_gene: TRBD2
len: 13

CDR3nt: TGTGCCAGCAGTTTAGGGCACAATGAGCAGTTCTTC
CDR3aa: CASSLGHNEQFF
abundance: .
j_gene: TRBJ2-1
v_gene: TRBV28
d_gene: .
len: 12

CDR3nt: TGTGCCAGCAGCCTTGGGGCCGCTCCAGGGGAAAAACTGTTTTTT
CDR3aa: CASSLGAAPGEKLFF
abundance: .
j_gene: TRBJ1-4
v_gene: TRBV11-2
d_gene: .
len: 15

CDR3nt: TGTGCCAGCAGCTTGGGAGGGCGGACCCACAATGAGCAGTTCTTC
CDR3aa: CASSLGGRTHNEQFF
abundance: .
j_gene: TRBJ2-1
v_gene: TRBV7-6
d_gene: TRBD2
len: 15

CDR3nt: TGCGCCAGCAGCGTAGGACAGGAATTAACCGGGGAGCTGTTTTTT
CDR3aa: CASSVGQELTGELFF
abundance: .
j_gene: TRBJ2-2
v_gene: TRBV5-1
d_gene: TRBD1
len: 15

CDR3nt: TGTGCCATAGGAGGGCCCTTCGACGAGCAGTACTTC
CDR3aa: CAIGGPFDEQYF
abundance: .
j_gene: TRBJ2-7
v_gene: TRBV27
d_gene: .
len: 12

CDR3nt: TGTGCCAGCAGCCCCGAAGAGAAGGCGGATTACGAGCAGTACTTC
CDR3aa: CASSPEEKADYEQYF
abundance: .
j_gene: TRBJ2-7
v_gene: TRBV7-9
d_gene: .
len: 15

CDR3nt: TGCGCCAGCAGCCAAGCTTCAGACCGGGGCGAGCAGTACTTC
CDR3aa: CASSQASDRGEQYF
abundance: .
j_gene: TRBJ2-7
v_gene: TRBV4-3
d_gene: .
len: 14

CDR3nt: TGCGCCAGCAGCTTGAGTCCCGGGACAGGGGGAAGGCTATCCTACGAGCAGTACTTC
CDR3aa: CASSLSPGTGGRLSYEQYF
abundance: .
j_gene: TRBJ2-7
v_gene: TRBV5-1
d_gene: TRBD1
len: 19

CDR3nt: TGTGCCAGTAGTAGCCAGGGGGCGAGTAACACTGAAGCTTTCTTT
CDR3aa: CASSSQGASNTEAFF
abundance: .
j_gene: TRBJ1-1
v_gene: TRBV19
d_gene: TRBD1
len: 15

CDR3nt: TGTGCCAGCTCACCACCGGGCGGGGCCAACGTCCTGACTTTC
CDR3aa: CASSPPGGANVLTF
abundance: .
j_gene: TRBJ2-6
v_gene: TRBV18
d_gene: .
len: 14

CDR3nt: TGCGCCAGCGCTCTTGAGGAGACCCAGTACTTC
CDR3aa: CASALEETQYF
abundance: .
j_gene: TRBJ2-5
v_gene: TRBV5-1
d_gene: .
len: 11

CDR3nt: TGTGCCAGCAGCCCGGGCGGGTACGAGCAGTACTTC
CDR3aa: CASSPGGYEQYF
abundance: .
j_gene: TRBJ2-7
v_gene: TRBV7-2
d_gene: .
len: 12

CDR3nt: TGCGCCAGCAGCTTGGAGGCAGGGGGCGCCGAGCAGTACTTC
CDR3aa: CASSLEAGGAEQYF
abundance: few
j_gene: TRBJ2-7
v_gene: TRBV5-1
d_gene: TRBD1
len: 14

CDR3nt: TGTGCCAGCAGCGTAGGGTCAGGGCTGAACACTGAAGCTTTCTTT
CDR3aa: CASSVGSGLNTEAFF
abundance: .
j_gene: TRBJ1-1
v_gene: TRBV9
d_gene: .
len: 15

CDR3nt: TGCGCCAGCAGCCAAACCACAGGGGTCTATGGCTACACCTTC
CDR3aa: CASSQTTGVYGYTF
abundance: .
j_gene: TRBJ1-2
v_gene: TRBV4-3
d_gene: TRBD1
len: 14

CDR3nt: TGTGCCAGCAGCCCAGGCGGACAGGGTCTCTCTGGCTACACCTTC
CDR3aa: CASSPGGQGLSGYTF
abundance: few
j_gene: TRBJ1-2
v_gene: TRBV5-4
d_gene: TRBD1
len: 15

CDR3nt: TGTGCCATCAGGGACAGGGGGTTAGAGGGTAATTCACCCCTCCACTTT
CDR3aa: CAIRDRGLEGNSPLHF
abundance: .
j_gene: TRBJ1-6
v_gene: TRBV10-3
d_gene: TRBD1
len: 16

CDR3nt: TGCAGCTACAAACCGACTGGAGATACGCAGTATTTT
CDR3aa: CSYKPTGDTQYF
abundance: once
j_gene: TRBJ2-3
v_gene: TRBV29-1
d_gene: .
len: 12

CDR3nt: TGTGCCAGCAGTGCCCCCCCAATCCTAGCGGGACACTACGAGCAGTACTTC
CDR3aa: CASSAPPILAGHYEQYF
abundance: .
j_gene: TRBJ2-7
v_gene: TRBV28
d_gene: TRBD2
len: 17

CDR3nt: TGTGCCAGCAGTTCGGGGACAGGGGAAACCGGGGAGCTGTTTTTT
CDR3aa: CASSSGTGETGELFF
abundance: once
j_gene: TRBJ2-2
v_gene: TRBV6-1
d_gene: TRBD1
len: 15

CDR3nt: TGTGCCAGCATTCTCACCGGGGACTATGGCTACACCTTC
CDR3aa: CASILTGDYGYTF
abundance: .
j_gene: TRBJ1-2
v_gene: TRBV5-5
d_gene: .
len: 13

CDR3nt: TGCGCCAGCAGCCAAGAGGGAGGAGCGGGGGAGGGCACAGATACGCAGTATTTT
CDR3aa: CASSQEGGAGEGTDTQYF
abundance: .
j_gene: TRBJ2-3
v_gene: TRBV4-3
d_gene: TRBD2
len: 18

CDR3nt: TGCGCCAGCAGCTTGTCGTGGGTGGGGAGCTACGAGCAGTACTTC
CDR3aa: CASSLSWVGSYEQYF
abundance: .
j_gene: TRBJ2-7
v_gene: TRBV5-1
d_gene: .
len: 15

CDR3nt: TGTGCCAGCAGTTTAGGGCGAGTCGAGTTCTTC
CDR3aa: CASSLGRVEFF
abundance: .
j_gene: TRBJ2-1
v_gene: TRBV28
d_gene: .
len: 11

CDR3nt: TGTGCCAGCAGCATCGCGGGGGAGACTGAAGCTTTCTTT
CDR3aa: CASSIAGETEAFF
abundance: few
j_gene: TRBJ1-1
v_gene: TRBV5-4
d_gene: .
len: 13